A single sample gave rise to the 14 T cell receptor beta chains below, sequenced in a study of T cell responses to AZD1222 COVID-19 vaccine. Assay used: immunoSEQ multiplex PCR; TCRdb lists only in-frame clones, some missing. Of fewer than 90,000 clones in the sample, about 82% were seen once. The source material was peripheral blood, sampled 28 days after the second AZD1222 dose. These receptors were collected from an adult who received the AZD1222 COVID-19 vaccine.

This clone occurred once. The chain combines TRBV6-5 with TRBJ2-3; D possibly corresponds to TRBD2 (5 bases). The V gene lost 6 bases and the J gene lost 5 bases, with 9 bases spanning the gap. Germline values: CDR1 MNHEY, CDR2 SVGAGI. The CDR3 spans 12 residues. The CDR3: CASRDSGDTQYF. CDR3 in DNA: TGTGCCAGCAGGGACTCGGGAGATACGCAGTATTTT.

About this clone itself: Other nucleotide sequences from this sample produce the same CDR3. This chain links TRBV18 with TRBJ2-2, with 10 bases aligning to TRBD1. CDR1 and CDR2 (germline): KGHSH, LQKENI. Trimming cost V 3 bases and J 5 bases; bases outside gene matches: 6. The CDR3 covers 16 residues. The chain's CDR3 is CASSPWTGGNTGELFF. CDR3 in DNA: TGTGCCAGCTCACCGTGGACAGGGGGAAATACCGGGGAGCTGTTTTTT.

The genes are TRBV24-1 and TRBJ2-1, with 12 bases matching TRBD1. The CDR3 totals 17 residues. CDR1 KGHDR and CDR2 SFDVKD come from the germline V gene. The V and J ends lost 3 bases and 2 bases, in that order; junction bases with no gene match: 4. The CDR3 coding sequence is TGTGCCACCAGTGATCCCGGGACAGGGGGCGCCTACAATGAGCAGTTCTTC. Amino acid sequence: CATSDPGTGGAYNEQFF.

V usage is TRBV5-1 and J usage is TRBJ2-1, with D perhaps TRBD2 (6 bases). The CDR3 consists of 15 residues. CDR1 SGHRS and CDR2 YFSETQ come from the germline V gene. Trimming cost V 2 bases and J 0 bases, with 9 bases left between them. CDR3 in DNA: TGCGCCAGCAGCTTCTGGGGGGACTCCTACAATGAGCAGTTCTTC. Its translation: CASSFWGDSYNEQFF.

There are a few counts of this clone. The rearrangement joins TRBV19 to TRBJ2-7, with 7 bases aligning to TRBD1. The trim removed 1 base at V and 6 bases at J, leaving 3 bases unmatched. Germline V gene sequence: CDR1 LNHDA, CDR2 SQIVND (reference sequence). This CDR3 spans 13 amino acids. Here the CDR3 DNA reads TGTGCCAGTAGTATAGGGGGACAGCTCGAGCAGTACTTC. This codes for CASSIGGQLEQYF.

This chain connects TRBV7-6 to TRBJ2-7; D possibly corresponds to TRBD2 (6 bases). This CDR3 comprises 18 residues. Germline lookup yields CDR1 SGHVS and CDR2 FNYEAQ. The V end was cut by 4 bases, the J end by 1 base, with 23 bases between. In nucleotides, the CDR3 is TGTGCCAGCAGCTCCTTAGGCGGAAAGGGTGGAGGGTCCTACGAGCAGTACTTC. Amino acid sequence: CASSSLGGKGGGSYEQYF.

The rearrangement links TRBV10-3 to TRBJ1-4; D uncertain. The CDR3 loop spans 15 amino acids. V gave up 2 bases and J gave up 2 bases, with 9 bases separating them. CDR1 is ENHRY and CDR2 is SYGVKD in the germline V gene. CDR3 bases: TGTGCCATCAGTGAGGCGCGGCACACTAATGAAAAACTGTTTTTT. Protein sequence: CAISEARHTNEKLFF.

This chain joins TRBV2 and TRBJ1-1; unclear D gene. The CDR3 contains 15 residues. V lost 3 bases and J 0 bases, leaving 11 bases between the germline ends. The germline V gene has CDR1 SNHLY and CDR2 FYNNEI. The DNA for the CDR3 is TGTGCCAGCAGTGATGGCTGGCCGATGAACACTGAAGCTTTCTTT. The encoded protein is CASSDGWPMNTEAFF.

This clone was picked up one time. This sequence joins TRBV28 and TRBJ1-1, with D hard to call. V gave up 2 bases and J gave up 4 bases, with 11 bases separating them. CDR1 MDHEN and CDR2 SYDVKM come from the germline V gene. The CDR3 sequence is 14 residues long. The CDR3 loop is CASSLGKVGTEAFF. In DNA, the CDR3 is TGTGCCAGCAGTTTAGGGAAGGTGGGCACTGAAGCTTTCTTT.

The chain employs TRBV28 and TRBJ1-6; D possibly corresponds to TRBD1 (6 bases). The CDR3 consists of 16 residues. V dropped 5 bases and J dropped 7 bases, with 18 bases sitting between them. Germline loops: CDR1 MDHEN, CDR2 SYDVKM. Here the CDR3 reads CASSRVQGTINSPLHF. CDR3 DNA: TGTGCCAGCAGTAGGGTTCAGGGGACTATCAATTCACCCCTCCACTTT.

The sample holds a few counts of this clone. The chain combines TRBV27 with TRBJ2-1, with TRBD2 matching over 14 bases. Trimming cost V 2 bases and J 0 bases; bases outside gene matches: 3. Germline-derived CDR1 and CDR2 are MNHEY and SMNVEV (reference sequence). The CDR3 runs to 18 residues. The CDR3 DNA sequence: TGTGCCAGCAGTTTAAGGACTAGCGGGAGGAACTCCTACAATGAGCAGTTCTTC. This codes for CASSLRTSGRNSYNEQFF.

The chain uses TRBV5-6 and TRBJ2-2; D gene ambiguous. In germline, CDR1 is SGHDT, CDR2 YYEEEE. V lost 1 base, J lost 3 bases, and 4 bases lay in between. The length of the CDR3 is 13 residues. The CDR3 spells CASSLQDTGELFF. The CDR3 DNA follows: TGTGCCAGCAGCTTGCAGGACACCGGGGAGCTGTTTTTT.

This sequence joins TRBV4-3 and TRBJ1-5; 8 bases line up with TRBD1. This CDR3 comprises 18 residues. With 1 base clipped from V and 2 bases from J, the junction kept 10 bases outside the gene matches. Per the germline V gene, CDR1 is LGHNA and CDR2 is YSLEER. Here the CDR3 DNA reads TGCGCCAGCAGCCAAGGTCGCAGGGGGCGCGGGGGCAATCAGCCCCAGCATTTT. Encoded protein: CASSQGRRGRGGNQPQHF.

V and J are TRBV6-2 or TRBV6-3 and TRBJ2-7, with D possibly TRBD2 on 6 matching bases. V was cut by 3 bases and J by 5 bases, with 11 bases left in between. Looked up from germline, CDR1 is MNHEY and CDR2 is SVGEGT. The CDR3 spans 13 residues. The CDR3 DNA reads as TGTGCCAGCAGTTATTTGCGGGACCACGAGCAGTACTTC. As protein: CASSYLRDHEQYF.